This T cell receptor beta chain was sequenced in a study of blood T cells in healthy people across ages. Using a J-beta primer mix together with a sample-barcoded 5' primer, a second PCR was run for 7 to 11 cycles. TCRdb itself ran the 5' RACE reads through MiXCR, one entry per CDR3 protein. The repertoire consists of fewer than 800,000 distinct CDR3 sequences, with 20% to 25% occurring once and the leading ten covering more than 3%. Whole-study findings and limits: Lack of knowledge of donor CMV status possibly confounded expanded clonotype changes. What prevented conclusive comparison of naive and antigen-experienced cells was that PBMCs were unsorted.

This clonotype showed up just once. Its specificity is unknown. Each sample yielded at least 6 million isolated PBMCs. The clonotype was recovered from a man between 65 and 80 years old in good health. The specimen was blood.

CDR3 sequence: CASSLGRSSNNEQFF. CDR3 coding DNA: TGTGCCAGCAGCTTAGGACGATCCTCGAACAATGAGCAGTTCTTC. The genes are TRBV11-2 and TRBJ2-1; D gene unclear. The CDR3 is 15 residues long. Germline V gene sequence: CDR1 SGHAT, CDR2 FQNNGV. V shed 1 base and J shed 5 bases, with 12 bases lying between them.